These T cell receptor beta chains were read from a single sample in a study of T cells after yellow fever vaccination. TCRdb called the 5' RACE reads again in MiXCR, with one record for every CDR3 protein. The table lists 450,000 to 600,000 distinct CDR3 sequences, about a sixth of them singletons. Here the sequenced sample was PBMCs, taken more than 4 days after the first yellow fever vaccination. The receptors were sampled from a man aged 18 to 35 who received the YFV17D yellow fever vaccine. The CDR3 runs from the conserved cysteine through the conserved F or W. Fields, in order: J gene, D gene, clone size, V gene, CDR3 protein, CDR3 DNA. A D gene is named only where the DNA matches it firmly. Clone sizes are given selectively: once, few, many, or a class where the clone is expanded.

TRBJ2-5	-	-	TRBV21-1	CASSKLGSSQETQYF	TGTGCCAGCAGCAAATTAGGGAGTAGTCAAGAGACCCAGTACTTC
TRBJ2-1	TRBD1	few	TRBV6-4	CASSRQGSGDEQFF	TGTGCCAGCAGTCGACAGGGGTCCGGGGATGAGCAGTTCTTC
TRBJ1-1	TRBD1	few	TRBV4-2	CASSPSPGQDTEAFF	TGTGCCAGCAGCCCCTCCCCGGGACAGGACACTGAAGCTTTCTTT
TRBJ2-7	-	many	TRBV4-3	CASSPGVSYEQYF	TGTGCCAGCTCACCAGGGGTATCCTACGAGCAGTACTTC
TRBJ2-2	TRBD1	few	TRBV6-1	CASSVTGGGTGELFF	TGTGCCAGCAGCGTAACAGGGGGAGGAACCGGGGAGCTGTTTTTT
TRBJ2-1	TRBD2	-	TRBV2	CASSYYSGTSGGAETNEQFF	TGTGCCAGCAGTTATTATTCCGGGACTAGCGGGGGGGCGGAGACCAATGAGCAGTTCTTC
TRBJ2-5	-	many	TRBV7-9	CATGDGGVETQYF	TGTGCCACCGGCGATGGGGGTGTTGAGACCCAGTACTTC
TRBJ1-2	-	-	TRBV27	CASSFRNGNRFYGYTF	TGTGCCAGCAGTTTTCGGAACGGGAACAGGTTCTATGGCTACACCTTC
TRBJ1-2	-	-	TRBV6-2/TRBV6-3	CASSTPPAYGYTF	TGTGCCAGCAGTACCCCTCCGGCCTATGGCTACACCTTC
TRBJ2-5	TRBD2	few	TRBV3-1	CASSQASRGAETQYF	TGTGCCAGCAGCCAAGCCTCGCGGGGGGCAGAGACCCAGTACTTC
TRBJ1-1	-	many	TRBV18	CASSPGQNTEAFF	TGTGCCAGCAGCCCCGGACAGAACACTGAAGCTTTCTTT
TRBJ2-2	TRBD2	-	TRBV6-1	CASTNSGGANTGELFF	TGTGCCAGCACTAATAGCGGGGGGGCGAACACCGGGGAGCTGTTTTTT
TRBJ2-1	-	many	TRBV12-3/TRBV12-4	CASSDLLDNEQFF	TGTGCCAGCAGCGACCTGCTGGACAATGAGCAGTTCTTC
TRBJ2-5	TRBD1	-	TRBV12-3/TRBV12-4	CASSSLRGLETQYF	TGTGCCAGCAGTTCCCTAAGGGGGCTGGAGACCCAGTACTTC
TRBJ1-5	TRBD1	-	TRBV20-1	CSAVTGSQPQHF	TGCAGTGCCGTGACAGGGAGTCAGCCCCAGCATTTT
TRBJ2-7	TRBD1	few	TRBV3-1	CASSLRTGRWEQYF	TGTGCCAGCAGCCTCAGGACAGGGCGTTGGGAGCAGTACTTC